The 13 T cell receptor beta chains below come from one sample, sequenced in a study. TCRdb itself ran the 5' RACE reads through MiXCR, one entry per CDR3 protein. This table has about 41,000 distinct CDR3 sequences, 29% appearing once. Sequences were obtained from memory CD4+ T cells sorted from a lymph node. Subset noted: memory CD4+ T cells, CD4+CD45RO+CD25-. The receptors were gathered from a female donor with breast cancer.

The gene calls are TRBV3-1 and TRBJ1-6; D is unclear. Germline V gives CDR1 LGHDT, CDR2 YNNKEL (reference sequence). V gave up 3 bases and J gave up 6 bases, with 12 bases separating them. This CDR3 has 15 amino acids. CDR3 protein: CASSQGIGLNSPLHF. CDR3 coding DNA: TGTGCCAGCAGCCAGGGTATCGGTCTTAATTCACCCCTCCACTTT.

The chain recombines TRBV7-9 with TRBJ1-5; no clear D gene. V lost 7 bases and J lost 6, with 10 bases in between. The germline V gene has CDR1 SEHNR and CDR2 FQNEAQ (reference sequence). The CDR3 totals 12 residues. CDR3 region: CASTDGGQPQHF. CDR3 coding DNA: TGTGCCAGCACCGACGGTGGTCAGCCCCAGCATTTT. Full variable domain (rest looked up from reference TRBV7-9 and TRBJ1-5): DTGVSQNPRHKITKRGQNVTFRCDPISEHNRLYWYRQTLGQGPEFLTYFQNEAQLEKSRLLSDRFSAERPKGSFSTLEIQRTEQGDSAMYLCASTDGGQPQHFGDGTRLSIL.

In its sample, this clonotype was seen a few times. This chain joins TRBV2 and TRBJ1-6, with D maybe TRBD1 (5 bases). This CDR3 spans 13 amino acids. Per germline, CDR1 SNHLY and CDR2 FYNNEI. Deletions cut 3 bases from V and 7 bases from J, with 7 bases between. In nucleotides, the CDR3 is TGTGCCAGCAGTGATCGGGGGAATTCACCCCTCCACTTT. Its protein is CASSDRGNSPLHF.

This clonotype appeared a few times. This chain connects TRBV20-1 to TRBJ2-6; D ambiguous. The germline gives CDR1 DFQATT, CDR2 SNEGSKA (reference sequence). V was pared by 3 bases and J by 2 bases, with 11 bases between. The CDR3 is made up of 15 amino acids. The CDR3 region has the DNA TGCAGTGCTAGCTTACCCAGGACTGGGGCCAACGTCCTGACTTTC. It encodes CSASLPRTGANVLTF.

The rearrangement uses TRBV29-1 and TRBJ2-1, with 9 nucleotides matching TRBD1. The CDR3 consists of 14 residues. CDR1 and CDR2 (germline): SQVTM, ANQGSEA. After removal of 4 bases from V and 3 bases from J, the junction contained 4 bases not matched to a gene. DNA of the CDR3: TGCAGCGTTGGTCGGGACAGGGACTACAATGAGCAGTTCTTC. Translated: CSVGRDRDYNEQFF.

This clonotype was seen a few times. This chain links TRBV28 with TRBJ2-5, with TRBD2 matching 8 bases. CDR3 length: 16 residues. After removal of 2 bases from V and 2 bases from J, the junction contained 7 bases not matched to a gene. From germline, CDR1 is MDHEN and CDR2 SYDVKM. DNA of the CDR3: TGTGCCAGCAGTTTAGGAGCGGGAGACGGGCAAGAGACCCAGTACTTC. Translation gives CASSLGAGDGQETQYF.

At least ten counts were recorded for this clonotype. DNA for the CDR3: TGCAGTGCTATCACGGGGGCGGGCGGCTACACCTTC. Translated: CSAITGAGGYTF. The genes are TRBV20-1 and TRBJ1-2; D possibly corresponds to TRBD1 (6 bases). Germline V lookup: CDR1 DFQATT, CDR2 SNEGSKA (reference sequence). V shed 4 bases and J shed 8 bases, with 14 bases lying between them. The CDR3 totals 12 residues.

This clonotype has a single count. The V call is TRBV7-3, the J call TRBJ2-1; 8 nucleotides line up with TRBD2. Germline values: CDR1 SGHTA, CDR2 FQGTGA. The CDR3 totals 16 residues. V lost 7 bases and J lost 10; bases outside the gene matches: 18. The CDR3 is CASTHNGGGARKEQFF. Written as DNA, the CDR3 is TGTGCCAGCACCCATAACGGGGGGGGCGCTAGGAAAGAGCAGTTCTTC.

The chain combines TRBV4-2 with TRBJ2-5; D call uncertain. Per germline, CDR1 LGHNA and CDR2 YNFKEQ. V lost 0 bases to trimming and J lost 5 bases, with 13 bases between them. This CDR3 is built from 15 residues. The CDR3 DNA reads as TGTGCCAGCAGCCAAGATGGGTCCAGGATTGAGACCCAGTACTTC. Translated, it gives CASSQDGSRIETQYF.

The rearrangement joins TRBV7-9 to TRBJ1-3; D unclear. Trimming shortened V by 2 bases and J by 4 bases, and 6 bases separated the two germline ends. The CDR3 covers 13 residues. Germline-derived CDR1 and CDR2 are SEHNR and FQNEAQ (reference sequence). CDR3 residues: CASSLTVGNTIYF. CDR3 DNA sequence: TGTGCCAGCAGCTTAACCGTAGGAAACACCATATATTTT. The full variable domain, rest sourced from reference TRBV7-9 and TRBJ1-3, is DTGVSQNPRHKITKRGQNVTFRCDPISEHNRLYWYRQTLGQGPEFLTYFQNEAQLEKSRLLSDRFSAERPKGSFSTLEIQRTEQGDSAMYLCASSLTVGNTIYFGEGSWLTVV.

A note on this clonotype: Here the CDR3 omits its conserved ending phenylalanine or tryptophan, so a read error is the likely source. The rearrangement uses TRBV5-6 and TRBJ1-6, with TRBD1 as a possible D gene (5 bases). This CDR3 region has 15 residues. Germline-derived CDR1 and CDR2 are SGHDT and YYEEEE. V gave up 0 bases and J gave up 8 bases, with 12 bases separating them. The CDR3 is CASSLAGGPDSPLHS. Written as DNA, the CDR3 is TGTGCCAGCAGCTTGGCGGGGGGACCGGATTCACCCCTCCACTCT.

The V gene is TRBV7-3, the J gene TRBJ2-2; D uncertain. The germline V and J ends were trimmed by 2 bases and 1 base, with 8 bases remaining between them. CDR3 length: 15 residues. Germline assignment: CDR1 SGHTA and CDR2 FQGTGA. The CDR3 DNA reads as TGTGCCAGCAGCTTATCGTCCCAGAACACCGGGGAGCTGTTTTTT. Translation gives CASSLSSQNTGELFF.

J is TRBJ1-2 and V is TRBV30; D might be TRBD1 (5 bases). This CDR3 comprises 14 residues. Germline CDR1 and CDR2: GTSNPN and SVGIG (reference sequence). Trimming pared 1 base from V and 4 bases from J, leaving 13 bases between. This CDR3 is CAWSAAGRSYGYTF. The CDR3 nucleotides read TGTGCCTGGAGTGCCGCGGGACGGAGCTATGGCTACACCTTC.